These 30 T cell receptor beta chains share one sample of origin, sequenced in a study of blood T cell repertoires in COVID-19. Using immunoSEQ multiplex PCR, the repertoire was profiled, and TCRdb retains in-frame clones only, with some absent. The data show 380,000 or so clones, with around 89% seen just once and roughly 1.2% held by the top ten. Material for sequencing was peripheral blood. All receptors derive from a man aged 35 to 55 with acute or convalescent COVID-19.

The chain carries TRBV4-1 and TRBJ2-3; tentative D call: TRBD1 (5 bases). Looked up from germline, CDR1 is MGHRA and CDR2 is YSYEKL. The length of the CDR3 is 14 residues. The V end was cut by 1 base, the J end by 4 bases, with 9 bases between. The CDR3 sequence is CASSQAQGSDTQYF. The CDR3 coding sequence is TGCGCCAGCAGCCAAGCGCAGGGTTCAGATACGCAGTATTTT.

The sample holds one count of this clone. The chain has TRBV19 and TRBJ1-6, with no clear D. CDR1 and CDR2 from the germline V gene are LNHDA and SQIVND (reference sequence). The ends were cut back, 5 bases at V and 0 bases at J, with 11 bases in the middle. The CDR3 length is 16 residues. CDR3 loop: CASSARLGSYNSPLHF. The CDR3 DNA is TGTGCCAGTAGTGCAAGACTAGGCTCCTATAATTCACCCCTCCACTTT.

The CDR3 protein is CASSMPSGIDNEQFF. DNA for the CDR3: TGTGCCAGTAGTATGCCTAGCGGGATTGACAATGAGCAGTTCTTC. The chain recombines TRBV19 with TRBJ2-1; TRBD2 agrees at 9 bases. CDR3 length: 15 residues. With V trimmed by 3 bases and J by 5 bases, 5 bases remained unmatched. Germline V gives CDR1 LNHDA, CDR2 SQIVND (reference sequence).

The V gene is TRBV5-6, the J gene TRBJ2-7, with D perhaps matching TRBD1 (5 bases). The CDR3 consists of 17 residues. V gave up 0 bases and J gave up 2 bases, with 18 bases separating them. The V gene's germline CDR1 is SGHDT and CDR2 YYEEEE. This CDR3 reads CASSLAYNGRVTYEQYF. CDR3 in DNA: TGTGCCAGCAGCTTGGCCTATAACGGCAGGGTAACCTACGAGCAGTACTTC.

The chain couples TRBV5-1 to TRBJ2-2; no reliable D call. CDR3 length: 12 amino acids. With 0 bases removed from V and 7 bases from J, the gap between germline ends came to 4 bases. Germline values: CDR1 SGHRS, CDR2 YFSETQ. The DNA of the CDR3 is TGCGCCAGCAGCTTGGTACACGGGGAGCTGTTTTTT. Its protein is CASSLVHGELFF.

This clone appeared a single time. The genes are TRBV4-2 and TRBJ2-1; no definite D call. CDR1 and CDR2 from the germline V gene are LGHNA and YNFKEQ. The V end lost 0 bases, the J end lost 0 bases, and 6 bases lay between the germline ends. CDR3 size: 15 residues. CDR3 nucleotide sequence: TGTGCCAGCAGCCAAGAGGCTCTCTCCTACAATGAGCAGTTCTTC. Its translation is CASSQEALSYNEQFF.

The chain combines TRBV4-3 with TRBJ2-5; D gene ambiguous. The CDR3 sequence is 16 residues long. Germline-derived CDR1 and CDR2 are LGHNA and YSLEER. Trimming cost V 1 base and J 2 bases, with 14 bases left between them. CDR3 DNA sequence: TGCGCCAGCAGCCAAGGGGCTATGGTGTCACAAGAGACCCAGTACTTC. This translates into CASSQGAMVSQETQYF.

This clone was counted a few times. This sequence joins TRBV6-1 and TRBJ2-2; no definite D call. The V and J ends lost 2 bases and 8 bases respectively, with 9 bases between them. Germline V CDR1 and CDR2: MNHNS, SASEGT. This CDR3 is 13 amino acids long. CDR3: CASSESGRGELFF. Here the CDR3 DNA reads TGTGCCAGCAGTGAATCCGGCAGGGGGGAGCTGTTTTTT.

The gene calls are TRBV5-1 and TRBJ1-1, with D possibly TRBD1 on 5 matching bases. CDR3 length: 13 amino acids. The germline V and J ends were trimmed by 4 bases and 4 bases, with 11 bases remaining between them. Germline CDR1 SGHRS, CDR2 YFSETQ. CDR3 DNA sequence: TGCGCCAGCAGCCCCCGGGGGAGCACTGAAGCTTTCTTT. It translates to CASSPRGSTEAFF.

The rearrangement uses TRBV7-2 and TRBJ1-5; D remains ambiguous. The CDR3 length is 13 residues. CDR1 and CDR2 from the germline V gene are SGHTA and FQGNSA. V lost 1 base to trimming and J lost 4 bases, with 5 bases between them. The CDR3, as DNA: TGTGCCAGCAGCTTAGATGTAAATCAGCCCCAGCATTTT. Amino acid sequence: CASSLDVNQPQHF. Drawing the rest from reference TRBV7-2 and TRBJ1-5, the complete variable domain is GAGVSQSPSNKVTEKGKDVELRCDPISGHTALYWYRQSLGQGLEFLIYFQGNSAPDKSGLPSDRFSAERTGGSVSTLTIQRTQQEDSAVYLCASSLDVNQPQHFGDGTRLSIL.

The chain combines TRBV5-4 with TRBJ2-2, with D hard to call. CDR1 SGHNT and CDR2 YYREEE come from the germline V gene (reference sequence). The V gene lost 6 bases and the J gene lost 4 bases, with 10 bases spanning the gap. This CDR3 is built from 13 residues. CDR3 sequence reads: CASTYTPTGELFF. In nucleotides, the CDR3 is TGTGCCAGCACCTATACGCCCACCGGGGAGCTGTTTTTT.

This clone was picked up one time. This chain connects TRBV7-9 to TRBJ1-1; 8 nucleotides line up with TRBD1. This CDR3 is built from 15 residues. Germline lookup yields CDR1 SEHNR and CDR2 FQNEAQ (reference sequence). Trimming cost V 1 base and J 1 base; bases outside gene matches: 2. The CDR3 loop reads CASSLGQGANTEAFF. In DNA form, the CDR3 reads TGTGCCAGCAGCTTAGGGCAGGGGGCGAACACTGAAGCTTTCTTT.

The V call is TRBV9, the J call TRBJ1-3; no firm D call. The V and J ends lost 1 base and 0 bases respectively, with 14 bases between them. The CDR3 covers 17 residues. Germline CDR1 and CDR2: SGDLS and YYNGEE. CDR3 sequence (DNA): TGTGCCAGCAGCGTAACCCCAAGCCGCTACTCTGGAAACACCATATATTTT. The encoded protein is CASSVTPSRYSGNTIYF.

The chain recombines TRBV28 with TRBJ2-5; tentatively, D is TRBD2 (7 bases). Germline CDR1 MDHEN, CDR2 SYDVKM. The CDR3 covers 14 residues. Deletions cut 6 bases from V and 4 bases from J, with 15 bases between. In DNA form, the CDR3 reads TGTGCCAGCAGATCGGGGGGCGAGGGAGAGACCCAGTACTTC. This encodes CASRSGGEGETQYF. The full variable domain, with the rest looked up from reference TRBV28 and TRBJ2-5, is DVKVTQSSRYLVKRTGEKVFLECVQDMDHENMFWYRQDPGLGLRLIYFSYDVKMKEKGDIPEGYSVSREKKERFSLILESASTNQTSMYLCASRSGGEGETQYFGPGTRLLVL.

V gene TRBV6-6 combines with J gene TRBJ2-7; D might be TRBD1 (6 bases). V was pared by 5 bases and J by 4 bases, with 9 bases between. The CDR3 is 12 residues long. Germline assignment: CDR1 MNHNY and CDR2 SVGAGI (reference sequence). The CDR3 region has the DNA TGTGCCAGCAGTGTTACAGGGTACGAGCAGTACTTC. Encoded protein: CASSVTGYEQYF.

The V call is TRBV19, the J call TRBJ2-3; D not certain. The CDR3 totals 13 residues. Germline CDR1 is LNHDA and CDR2 is SQIVND (reference sequence). Trimming took off 4 bases at V and 2 bases at J, with 7 bases between the two ends. The CDR3 sequence: CASSNSVTDTQYF. The DNA for the CDR3 is TGTGCCAGTAGTAATAGTGTCACAGATACGCAGTATTTT.

This clone was recorded only once. The V and J genes are TRBV30 and TRBJ1-6; TRBD1 matches 7 bases. The CDR3 is 15 amino acids. V was pared by 2 bases and J by 10 bases, with 11 bases of the junction left unmatched. In germline, CDR1 is GTSNPN, CDR2 SVGIG (reference sequence). CDR3 bases: TGTGCCTGGAGTCCCTTGCGACAGGGAAGATCACCCCTCCACTTT. Amino acid sequence: CAWSPLRQGRSPLHF.

The rearrangement links TRBV28 to TRBJ2-6; no definite D call. The CDR3 totals 15 residues. The germline V and J ends were trimmed by 3 bases and 3 bases, with 9 bases remaining between them. From germline, CDR1 is MDHEN and CDR2 SYDVKM. CDR3 protein: CASSFMGYGANVLTF. CDR3 coding DNA: TGTGCCAGCAGTTTTATGGGCTATGGGGCCAACGTCCTGACTTTC.

The gene calls are TRBV10-1 and TRBJ2-7, with unresolved D. Trimming took off 3 bases at V and 4 bases at J, with 4 bases between the two ends. The CDR3 loop spans 11 amino acids. Germline V CDR1 and CDR2: WNHNN, SYGVQD (reference sequence). The CDR3 reads CASSDLYEQYF. CDR3 in DNA: TGCGCCAGCAGTGATCTTTACGAGCAGTACTTC.

The rearrangement joins TRBV28 to TRBJ2-4, with D possibly matching TRBD1 (6 bases). The CDR3 runs to 14 residues. The germline V and J ends were trimmed by 2 bases and 3 bases, with 8 bases remaining between them. Germline V gene data show CDR1 as MDHEN and CDR2 as SYDVKM. CDR3 sequence: CASSLPGDKNIQYF. The DNA for the CDR3 is TGTGCCAGCAGTTTACCAGGGGACAAAAACATTCAGTACTTC.

In nucleotides, the CDR3 is TGCGCCAGCAGCCCGGTAGGGAGGTGGGATGGCCAGTACTTC. It specifies CASSPVGRWDGQYF. The V and J genes are TRBV5-1 and TRBJ2-5, with a weak D call TRBD2 (6 bases). This CDR3 has 14 residues. V lost 4 bases, J lost 10 bases, and 20 bases lay in between. Germline V gene data show CDR1 as SGHRS and CDR2 as YFSETQ.

V and J are TRBV6-1 and TRBJ1-4; 11 positions match TRBD1. Losses at the gene ends were 8 bases for V and 6 bases for J; bases not matched to a gene: 5. From germline, CDR1 is MNHNS and CDR2 SASEGT. CDR3 size: 14 residues. CDR3 loop: CASGGTGGYEKLFF. CDR3 bases: TGTGCCAGCGGGGGGACAGGGGGGTATGAAAAACTGTTTTTT.

The V gene is TRBV28, the J gene TRBJ2-6, with D tentatively TRBD1 (5 bases). Germline values: CDR1 MDHEN, CDR2 SYDVKM. The V end was cut by 3 bases, the J end by 2 bases, with 23 bases between. The CDR3 totals 20 residues. CDR3 region: CASSFLPGSTGIPGANVLTF. CDR3 DNA: TGTGCCAGCAGTTTCCTCCCCGGGTCTACAGGAATACCTGGGGCCAACGTCCTGACTTTC.

V usage is TRBV5-4 and J usage is TRBJ2-1; 8 bases line up with TRBD2. This CDR3 is 15 amino acids long. The V and J ends lost 4 bases and 4 bases, in that order; junction bases with no gene match: 7. The germline CDR1 and CDR2 sequences are SGHNT and YYREEE (reference sequence). The chain's CDR3 is CASSGSGSPYNEQFF. The CDR3 DNA is TGTGCCAGCAGCGGGAGCGGGAGCCCTTACAATGAGCAGTTCTTC. The whole variable domain, filled in from reference TRBV5-4 and TRBJ2-1, reads ETGVTQSPTHLIKTRGQQVTLRCSSQSGHNTVSWYQQALGQGPQFIFQYYREEENGRGNFPPRFSGLQFPNYSSELNVNALELDDSALYLCASSGSGSPYNEQFFGPGTRLTVL.

The CDR3 DNA follows: TGTGCCAGCAGTTTAGGTGGACAGCTCACAGATACGCAGTATTTT. Translation gives CASSLGGQLTDTQYF. V is TRBV27 and J is TRBJ2-3, with D maybe TRBD1 (6 bases). This CDR3 region has 15 residues. Per germline, CDR1 MNHEY and CDR2 SMNVEV (reference sequence). Trimming pared 2 bases from V and 2 bases from J, leaving 11 bases between.

A note on this clone: Other DNA sequences in the sample encode the same CDR3. This sequence joins TRBV6-5 and TRBJ1-1; 9 bases are a match to TRBD1. The V and J ends lost 2 bases and 5 bases, in that order; junction bases with no gene match: 0. Germline values: CDR1 MNHEY, CDR2 SVGAGI. This CDR3 is 13 amino acids long. CDR3 sequence reads: CASSYGQGTEAFF. CDR3 nucleotide sequence: TGTGCCAGCAGTTACGGACAGGGGACTGAAGCTTTCTTT.

This clone appeared a few times. The rearrangement uses TRBV7-2 and TRBJ1-1; 8 bases line up with TRBD1. This CDR3 spans 14 amino acids. The germline gives CDR1 SGHTA, CDR2 FQGNSA. After removal of 2 bases from V and 7 bases from J, the junction contained 6 bases not matched to a gene. The CDR3, as DNA: TGTGCCAGCAGCTTAATGGCAGGGGGCGATGAAGCTTTCTTT. Amino acid sequence: CASSLMAGGDEAFF.

The chain joins TRBV7-8 to TRBJ2-1, with 9 positions matching TRBD2. CDR3 length: 16 amino acids. Germline V gene sequence: CDR1 SGHVS, CDR2 FQNEAQ. V lost 2 bases, J lost 5 bases, and 7 bases stayed unmatched. The CDR3 here is CASSLMAGGIDNEQFF. In nucleotides, the CDR3 is TGTGCCAGCAGCTTAATGGCGGGAGGGATCGACAATGAGCAGTTCTTC.

CDR3 in DNA: TGTGCCAGCAGATCGACAGGGACTGGAAACACCATATATTTT. It specifies CASRSTGTGNTIYF. The chain joins TRBV2 to TRBJ1-3; 7 bases align to TRBD1. The CDR3 runs 14 residues. Trimming removed 6 bases from V and 2 bases from J; junction bases left unmatched: 4. Germline CDR1 is SNHLY and CDR2 is FYNNEI.

The V call is TRBV19, the J call TRBJ2-5; TRBD2 agrees at 10 bases. J lost 11 bases, V lost 7 bases, and 13 bases had no gene match. Germline assignment: CDR1 LNHDA and CDR2 SQIVND (reference sequence). The CDR3 totals 14 residues. The CDR3 loop reads CASKSGTSDPFQYF. The CDR3 DNA sequence: TGTGCCAGTAAATCCGGGACTAGCGACCCGTTTCAGTACTTC.